This T cell receptor (beta chain) was documented in a study of Graves' ophthalmopathy and Graves' hyperthyroidism. Study-wide results and caveats: Ophthalmopathy progression cases were predicted by the model with roughly 68% sensitivity and about 72% specificity.

None of the included patients had other autoimmune diseases, uncontrolled infections, pregnancy or lactation, as these led to exclusion. The diagnostic workup employed clinical symptoms, serum thyroxine, TRAb, thyroid ultrasound and orbital computed tomography. In this sample, this clonotype turned up many times. Its matching antigen is unknown. Using RNA transcripts, the TCR beta CDR3 regions were amplified. Second-round multiplex PCR came after a first-round RT-PCR that employed HTBI primers. Each CDR3 protein is one row after TCRdb ran MiXCR on the multiplex PCR reads. The sample has around 170,000 distinct CDR3 sequences; less than 45% are singletons. This TCR was sampled from a woman in her thirties or forties with Graves' ophthalmopathy. Sequenced: peripheral blood.

The CDR3 spells CASSTILWGNNNYGYTF. The DNA of the CDR3 is TGTGCTAGTAGCACCATCCTATGGGGTAACAATAACTATGGCTACACCTTC. The J gene is TRBJ1-2, the V gene TRBV12-5; the D is unclear. V shed 8 bases and J shed 1 base, with 23 bases lying between them. In germline, CDR1 is LGHNT, CDR2 FRNRAP. The CDR3 has 17 residues. The variable domain in full, completed from reference TRBV12-5 and TRBJ1-2, reads DARVTQTPRHKVTEMGQEVTMRCQPILGHNTVFWYRQTMMQGLELLAYFRNRAPLDDSGMPKDRFSAEMPDATLATLKIQPSEPRDSAVYFCASSTILWGNNNYGYTFGSGTRLTVV.